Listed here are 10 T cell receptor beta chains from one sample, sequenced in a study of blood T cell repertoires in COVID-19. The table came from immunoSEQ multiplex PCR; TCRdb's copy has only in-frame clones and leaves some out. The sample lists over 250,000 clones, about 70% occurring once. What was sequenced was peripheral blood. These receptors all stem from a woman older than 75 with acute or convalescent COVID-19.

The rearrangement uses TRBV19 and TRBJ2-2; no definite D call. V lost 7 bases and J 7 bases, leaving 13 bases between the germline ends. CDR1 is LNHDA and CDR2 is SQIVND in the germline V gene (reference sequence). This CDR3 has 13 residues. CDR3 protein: CASIRSLGGELFF. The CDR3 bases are TGTGCCAGTATTCGGAGTTTGGGCGGGGAGCTGTTTTTT. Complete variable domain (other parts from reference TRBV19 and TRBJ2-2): DGGITQSPKYLFRKEGQNVTLSCEQNLNHDAMYWYRQDPGQGLRLIYYSQIVNDFQKGDIAEGYSVSREKKESFPLTVTSAQKNPTAFYLCASIRSLGGELFFGEGSRLTVL.

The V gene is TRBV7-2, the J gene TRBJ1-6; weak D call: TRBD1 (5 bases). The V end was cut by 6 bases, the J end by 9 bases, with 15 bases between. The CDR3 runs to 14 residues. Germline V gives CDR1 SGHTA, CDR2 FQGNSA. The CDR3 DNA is TGTGCCAGCAGAGGCGGGGCGCTTAGTTCACCCCTCCACTTT. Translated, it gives CASRGGALSSPLHF.

The CDR3 region is CASTMGLLSYEQYF. As DNA, the CDR3 is TGTGCCAGCACCATGGGACTCCTCTCCTACGAGCAGTACTTC. The genes are TRBV2 and TRBJ2-7, with a possible D match to TRBD2 (6 bases). Germline loops: CDR1 SNHLY, CDR2 FYNNEI. Deletions cut 7 bases from V and 0 bases from J, with 13 bases between. This CDR3 is built from 14 residues.

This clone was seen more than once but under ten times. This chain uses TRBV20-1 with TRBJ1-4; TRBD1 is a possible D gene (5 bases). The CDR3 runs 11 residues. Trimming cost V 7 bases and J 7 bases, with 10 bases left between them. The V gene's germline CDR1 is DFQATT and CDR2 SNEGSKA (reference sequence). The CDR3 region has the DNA TGCAGTGTGCGGGGCCTTGAAAAACTGTTTTTT. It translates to CSVRGLEKLFF.

In DNA, the CDR3 is TGTGCCAGCAGCCGGAGGCAGGGGCACGGCAATCAGCCCCAGCATTTT. It is translated as CASSRRQGHGNQPQHF. This rearrangement joins TRBV5-6 to TRBJ1-5; possible D gene TRBD1, 6 bases. CDR1 and CDR2 from the germline V gene are SGHDT and YYEEEE. The V end was cut by 4 bases, the J end by 2 bases, with 16 bases between. The CDR3 loop spans 16 amino acids.

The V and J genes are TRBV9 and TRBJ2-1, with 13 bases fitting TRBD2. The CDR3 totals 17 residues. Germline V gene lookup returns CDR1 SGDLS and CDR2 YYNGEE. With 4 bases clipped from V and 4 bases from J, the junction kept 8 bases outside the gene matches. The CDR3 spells CASSSLPGLAGYNEQFF. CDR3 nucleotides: TGTGCCAGCAGCTCCTTACCGGGACTAGCGGGATACAATGAGCAGTTCTTC.

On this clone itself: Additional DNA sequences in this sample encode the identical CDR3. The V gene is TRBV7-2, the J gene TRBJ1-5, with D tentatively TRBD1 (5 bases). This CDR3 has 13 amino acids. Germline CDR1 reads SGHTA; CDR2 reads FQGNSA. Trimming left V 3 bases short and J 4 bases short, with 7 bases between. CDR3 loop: CASSFGGNQPQHF. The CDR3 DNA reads TGTGCCAGCAGCTTCGGGGGAAATCAGCCCCAGCATTTT. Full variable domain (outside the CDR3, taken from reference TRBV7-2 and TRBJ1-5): GAGVSQSPSNKVTEKGKDVELRCDPISGHTALYWYRQSLGQGLEFLIYFQGNSAPDKSGLPSDRFSAERTGGSVSTLTIQRTQQEDSAVYLCASSFGGNQPQHFGDGTRLSIL.

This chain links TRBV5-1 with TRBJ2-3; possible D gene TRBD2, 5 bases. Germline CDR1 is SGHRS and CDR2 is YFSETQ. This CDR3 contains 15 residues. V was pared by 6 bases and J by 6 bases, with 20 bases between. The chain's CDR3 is CASTLSGSQRDTQYF. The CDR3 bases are TGCGCCAGCACCCTCAGCGGATCTCAGCGGGATACGCAGTATTTT. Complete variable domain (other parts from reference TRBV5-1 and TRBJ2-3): KAGVTQTPRYLIKTRGQQVTLSCSPISGHRSVSWYQQTPGQGLQFLFEYFSETQRNKGNFPGRFSGRQFSNSRSEMNVSTLELGDSALYLCASTLSGSQRDTQYFGPGTRLTVL.

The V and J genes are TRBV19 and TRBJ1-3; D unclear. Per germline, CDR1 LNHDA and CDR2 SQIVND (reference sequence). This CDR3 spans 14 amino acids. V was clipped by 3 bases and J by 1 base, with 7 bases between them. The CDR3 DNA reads TGTGCCAGTAGTATCGGTCGTTCTGGAAACACCATATATTTT. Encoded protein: CASSIGRSGNTIYF.

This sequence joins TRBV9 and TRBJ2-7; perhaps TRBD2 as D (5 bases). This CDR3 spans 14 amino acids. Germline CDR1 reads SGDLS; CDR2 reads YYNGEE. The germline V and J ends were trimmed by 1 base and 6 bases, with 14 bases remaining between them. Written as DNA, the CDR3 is TGTGCCAGCAGCGTATCTAGCATTTCGACCGAGCAGTACTTC. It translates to CASSVSSISTEQYF.